This is a list of T cell receptor beta chains from one sample in a study of T cell responses to AZD1222 COVID-19 vaccine. The assay was immunoSEQ multiplex PCR, and TCRdb's table has in-frame clones only and misses some. The sample has tens of thousands of clones, over 85% seen once. Specimen: peripheral blood, collected on day 0 of AZD1222 vaccination. All receptors come from an adult in good health. CDR3s include the opening cysteine and the closing phenylalanine or tryptophan. Each record gives: V gene, clone size, D gene, J gene, CDR3 protein, CDR3 DNA. A D gene is named only where the DNA matches it firmly. Clone size, where shown, is once, few, many, or a class for clones that have expanded.

V gene: TRBV6-2/TRBV6-3
clone size: once
D gene: TRBD2
J gene: TRBJ2-1
CDR3 protein: CASSYAGGSYNEQFF
CDR3 DNA: TGTGCCAGCAGTTACGCGGGGGGCTCCTACAATGAGCAGTTCTTC

V gene: TRBV9
clone size: -
D gene: TRBD1
J gene: TRBJ1-1
CDR3 protein: CASSVVPGQGTEAFF
CDR3 DNA: TGTGCCAGCAGCGTAGTCCCGGGACAGGGAACTGAAGCTTTCTTT

V gene: TRBV19
clone size: -
D gene: -
J gene: TRBJ2-3
CDR3 protein: CASSIGGYSTDTQYF
CDR3 DNA: TGTGCCAGTAGTATAGGTGGCTATTCCACAGATACGCAGTATTTT

V gene: TRBV9
clone size: -
D gene: TRBD2
J gene: TRBJ2-3
CDR3 protein: CASSVRLAGPTDTQYF
CDR3 DNA: TGTGCCAGCAGCGTGAGGCTAGCGGGACCCACAGATACGCAGTATTTT

V gene: TRBV14
clone size: once
D gene: -
J gene: TRBJ1-1
CDR3 protein: CASSPGLGSGGTEAFF
CDR3 DNA: TGTGCCAGCAGCCCGGGACTGGGAAGTGGGGGCACTGAAGCTTTCTTT

V gene: TRBV12-3/TRBV12-4
clone size: -
D gene: -
J gene: TRBJ2-7
CDR3 protein: CASSLANSYEQYF
CDR3 DNA: TGTGCCAGCAGTTTAGCGAATTCGTACGAGCAGTACTTC

V gene: TRBV4-1
clone size: -
D gene: -
J gene: TRBJ1-5
CDR3 protein: CASSQESPQGNSNQPQHF
CDR3 DNA: TGCGCCAGCAGCCAAGAGAGTCCCCAGGGGAACAGCAATCAGCCCCAGCATTTT

V gene: TRBV30
clone size: -
D gene: -
J gene: TRBJ1-2
CDR3 protein: CAWSEAGIYGYTF
CDR3 DNA: TGTGCCTGGAGCGAAGCGGGGATCTATGGCTACACCTTC

V gene: TRBV4-3
clone size: -
D gene: TRBD1
J gene: TRBJ1-5
CDR3 protein: CASSQDAQQGSNQPQHF
CDR3 DNA: TGCGCCAGCAGCCAAGATGCCCAACAGGGGAGCAATCAGCCCCAGCATTTT

V gene: TRBV12-3/TRBV12-4
clone size: -
D gene: TRBD1
J gene: TRBJ1-3
CDR3 protein: CAARGPSGNTIYF
CDR3 DNA: TGTGCGGCCAGGGGGCCTTCGGGAAACACCATATATTTT

V gene: TRBV21-1
clone size: -
D gene: -
J gene: TRBJ2-2
CDR3 protein: CASSKDGTPAGELFF
CDR3 DNA: TGTGCCAGCAGCAAAGATGGGACCCCCGCTGGGGAGCTGTTTTTT

V gene: TRBV10-2
clone size: -
D gene: -
J gene: TRBJ1-5
CDR3 protein: CASSETANQPQHF
CDR3 DNA: TGCGCCAGCAGTGAGACCGCGAATCAGCCCCAGCATTTT

V gene: TRBV2
clone size: -
D gene: TRBD1
J gene: TRBJ1-5
CDR3 protein: CASSDTRWTGNQPQHF
CDR3 DNA: TGTGCCAGCAGTGACACGAGGTGGACAGGTAATCAGCCCCAGCATTTT

V gene: TRBV12-3/TRBV12-4
clone size: -
D gene: -
J gene: TRBJ2-3
CDR3 protein: CASTLGGGDTQYF
CDR3 DNA: TGTGCCAGCACTCTGGGGGGTGGAGATACGCAGTATTTT

V gene: TRBV12-5
clone size: few
D gene: -
J gene: TRBJ2-5
CDR3 protein: CASGLSPLEGATQYF
CDR3 DNA: TGTGCTAGTGGTTTGAGCCCCCTCGAAGGGGCGACCCAGTACTTC

V gene: TRBV7-2
clone size: -
D gene: -
J gene: TRBJ1-2
CDR3 protein: CASSPQGYGYGYTF
CDR3 DNA: TGTGCCAGCAGCCCACAGGGATATGGCTATGGCTACACCTTC

V gene: TRBV12-3/TRBV12-4
clone size: -
D gene: -
J gene: TRBJ1-1
CDR3 protein: CASSLYPPEAFF
CDR3 DNA: TGTGCCAGCAGTTTATACCCCCCTGAAGCTTTCTTT

V gene: TRBV11-2
clone size: -
D gene: TRBD2
J gene: TRBJ2-3
CDR3 protein: CASSFGGDTQYF
CDR3 DNA: TGTGCCAGCAGCTTCGGGGGGGATACGCAGTATTTT

V gene: TRBV7-9
clone size: once
D gene: -
J gene: TRBJ2-2
CDR3 protein: CASSFTGELFF
CDR3 DNA: TGTGCCAGCAGCTTTACCGGGGAGCTGTTTTTT

V gene: TRBV5-5
clone size: -
D gene: -
J gene: TRBJ1-1
CDR3 protein: CASSPRAGLNTEAFF
CDR3 DNA: TGTGCCAGCAGCCCTAGGGCAGGGCTGAACACTGAAGCTTTCTTT

V gene: TRBV4-3
clone size: -
D gene: -
J gene: TRBJ1-2
CDR3 protein: CASSQESAASGGYTF
CDR3 DNA: TGCGCCAGCAGCCAAGAGAGCGCAGCTTCAGGGGGCTACACCTTC

V gene: TRBV18
clone size: -
D gene: TRBD2
J gene: TRBJ2-7
CDR3 protein: CASSPNRGREGEQYF
CDR3 DNA: TGTGCCAGCTCACCTAATCGAGGGCGGGAGGGCGAGCAGTACTTC

V gene: TRBV13
clone size: -
D gene: -
J gene: TRBJ2-3
CDR3 protein: CASSLVYWDSTDTQYF
CDR3 DNA: TGTGCCAGCAGCTTAGTTTATTGGGACAGCACAGATACGCAGTATTTT

V gene: TRBV3-1/TRBV3-2
clone size: -
D gene: TRBD1
J gene: TRBJ2-4
CDR3 protein: CASRNCGQGNIQYF
CDR3 DNA: TGTGCCAGCAGAAATTGCGGACAGGGAAACATTCAGTACTTC

V gene: TRBV12-3/TRBV12-4
clone size: -
D gene: TRBD1
J gene: TRBJ1-5
CDR3 protein: CASSWDRNQPQHF
CDR3 DNA: TGTGCCAGCAGTTGGGACAGGAATCAGCCCCAGCATTTT

V gene: TRBV7-2
clone size: -
D gene: -
J gene: TRBJ2-2
CDR3 protein: CASSSRGGTGELFF
CDR3 DNA: TGTGCCAGCAGCTCAAGGGGCGGCACCGGGGAGCTGTTTTTT

V gene: TRBV27
clone size: -
D gene: TRBD2
J gene: TRBJ2-2
CDR3 protein: CASSLVSGGRSHGELFF
CDR3 DNA: TGTGCCAGCAGTTTAGTTTCCGGCGGGAGAAGTCACGGGGAGCTGTTTTTT

V gene: TRBV7-9
clone size: -
D gene: -
J gene: TRBJ2-2
CDR3 protein: CASSSETRTGELFF
CDR3 DNA: TGTGCCAGCAGCTCTGAGACACGCACCGGGGAGCTGTTTTTT

V gene: TRBV2
clone size: few
D gene: -
J gene: TRBJ2-3
CDR3 protein: CASSDWHSTDTQYF
CDR3 DNA: TGTGCCAGCAGTGATTGGCATAGCACAGATACGCAGTATTTT